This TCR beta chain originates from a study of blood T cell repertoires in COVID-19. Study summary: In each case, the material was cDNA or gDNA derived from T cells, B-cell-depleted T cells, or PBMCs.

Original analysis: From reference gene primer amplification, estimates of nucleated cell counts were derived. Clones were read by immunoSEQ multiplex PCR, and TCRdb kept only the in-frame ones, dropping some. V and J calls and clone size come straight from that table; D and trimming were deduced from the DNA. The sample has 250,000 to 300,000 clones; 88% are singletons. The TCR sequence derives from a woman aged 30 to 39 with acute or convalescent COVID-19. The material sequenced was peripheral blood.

CDR3: CASSQILTPTTGEQFF. The CDR3 DNA is TGCGCCAGCAGCCAAATACTAACACCGACGACAGGTGAGCAGTTCTTC. The chain combines TRBV4-3 with TRBJ2-1, with D possibly TRBD1 on 6 matching bases. The CDR3 loop spans 16 amino acids. Looked up from germline, CDR1 is LGHNA and CDR2 is YSLEER. The V and J ends lost 2 bases and 9 bases respectively, with 20 bases between them.